The 2 T cell receptor beta chains below all came from one sample that was sequenced in a study of radiation and T cells in renal cell carcinoma. Treatment given: treatment-naive control, cytoreductive nephrectomy. Only in-frame clones appear in the TCRdb table, and some are missing; sequencing was by immunoSEQ multiplex PCR. The sample records around 15,000 clones, just over 55% being singletons. The material was tumor tissue, obtained from a patient whose treatment was nephrectomy without radiotherapy. Receptor source: a middle-aged man with renal cell carcinoma.

CDR3 loop: CASSWKRDTEAFF. CDR3 DNA: TGTGCCAGCAGTTGGAAACGGGACACTGAAGCTTTCTTT. This chain links TRBV6-1 with TRBJ1-1, with D hard to call. The CDR3 is 13 residues long. Per the germline V gene, CDR1 is MNHNS and CDR2 is SASEGT. V shed 5 bases and J shed 3 bases, with 10 bases lying between them.

The chain employs TRBV30 and TRBJ1-3; D is possibly TRBD1 (5 bases). Germline-derived CDR1 and CDR2 are GTSNPN and SVGIG (reference sequence). With 2 bases removed from V and 4 bases from J, the gap between germline ends came to 12 bases. CDR3 length: 14 residues. In DNA, the CDR3 is TGTGCCTGGAGTCAGGGATCGGGGGGAAACACCATATATTTT. Translated: CAWSQGSGGNTIYF.